This T cell receptor (beta chain) stems from a study of blood T cell repertoires in COVID-19. Study-level background: Sample material is recorded as cDNA or gDNA derived from T cells, B-cell-depleted T cells, or PBMCs.

Per germline, CDR1 LNHNV and CDR2 YYDKDF (reference sequence). The CDR3 sequence is 17 residues long. Trimming cost V 3 bases and J 2 bases; bases outside gene matches: 7. Clones were read by immunoSEQ multiplex PCR, and TCRdb kept only the in-frame ones, dropping some. The sample records 200,000 or so clones, about four fifths being singletons. Enrolment of Seattle patients took place during active infection, and they were followed longitudinally. This receptor was taken from a woman aged 80 or over with COVID-19, enrolled during active disease. This chain connects TRBV15 to TRBJ2-7, with 13 positions matching TRBD2. Sequencing input: peripheral blood. CDR3 bases: TGTGCCACCAGCAGCTATGGACTAGCGGGAGTCCCCTACGAGCAGTACTTC. It codes for CATSSYGLAGVPYEQYF.